These 19 T cell receptor beta chains originate from one sample sequenced in a study of control samples from healthy donors and cancer patients. TCRdb's table, derived via immunoSEQ multiplex PCR, lists solely in-frame clones and lacks some. The sample holds 97,000 or so clones, roughly 94% seen once. Material: blood. These receptors were taken from a woman in her late teens or twenties in good health.

The chain joins TRBV25-1 to TRBJ1-1; no reliable D call. Germline CDR1 reads MGHDK; CDR2 reads SYGVNS. The V end lost 7 bases, the J end lost 13 bases, and 16 bases lay between the germline ends. The CDR3 runs 11 residues. The CDR3 nucleotides read TGTGCCAGCAATCGCCAGGATGGTTTTTTCTTT. Protein sequence: CASNRQDGFFF.

The rearrangement uses TRBV5-1 and TRBJ2-3; D uncertain. CDR1 and CDR2 (germline): SGHRS, YFSETQ. The CDR3 spans 13 residues. V was cut by 0 bases and J by 0 bases, with 2 bases left in between. CDR3 loop: CASSLDSTDTQYF. For the CDR3, the DNA is TGCGCCAGCAGCTTGGACAGCACAGATACGCAGTATTTT.

This clone has just one count. The rearrangement uses TRBV19 and TRBJ2-4; D might be TRBD2 (6 bases). Germline loops: CDR1 LNHDA, CDR2 SQIVND (reference sequence). CDR3 length: 13 amino acids. Trimming took 4 bases from V and 7 from J, leaving 11 bases between them. The CDR3 loop reads CASSRRGSNIQYF. DNA of the CDR3: TGTGCCAGTAGTAGGAGGGGCAGCAACATTCAGTACTTC.

The chain is built from TRBV29-1 and TRBJ2-5; the D gene is possibly TRBD2 (6 bases). This CDR3 has 15 amino acids. Trimming pared 1 base from V and 2 bases from J, leaving 14 bases between. Looked up from germline, CDR1 is SQVTM and CDR2 is ANQGSEA. CDR3: CSVEVVAGTQETQYF. The DNA for the CDR3 is TGCAGCGTTGAAGTTGTGGCGGGAACACAAGAGACCCAGTACTTC.

This chain connects TRBV21-1 to TRBJ1-1. TRBV21-1 is a pseudogene locus. CDR3 length equals 13 residues. CDR3 sequence: CASSKRRRTEAFF. DNA of the CDR3: TGTGCCAGCAGCAAACGTAGGAGGACTGAAGCTTTCTTT.

This chain connects TRBV30 to TRBJ1-6; D unclear. Germline assignment: CDR1 GTSNPN and CDR2 SVGIG (reference sequence). CDR3 length equals 15 residues. Between the trimmed V and J ends, which lost 0 bases and 4 bases, there was a span of 10 bases. The CDR3 sequence: CAWSVRGIYNSPLHF. Written as DNA, the CDR3 is TGTGCCTGGAGTGTACGGGGAATATATAATTCACCCCTCCACTTT.

V usage is TRBV30 and J usage is TRBJ1-2; the D is unclear. The V gene's germline CDR1 is GTSNPN and CDR2 SVGIG (reference sequence). The CDR3 is 12 residues long. Trimming cost V 3 bases and J 4 bases, with 9 bases left between them. CDR3: CAWRGRIYGYTF. The CDR3 region has the DNA TGTGCCTGGAGGGGGAGGATCTATGGCTACACCTTC.

The gene calls are TRBV2 and TRBJ2-7; no reliable D call. Germline values: CDR1 SNHLY, CDR2 FYNNEI. V gave up 3 bases and J gave up 5 bases, with 8 bases separating them. CDR3 length: 12 residues. The CDR3 DNA reads TGTGCCAGCAGTGATGGAGCGAACGAGCAGTACTTC. It yields the protein CASSDGANEQYF.

V is TRBV5-1 and J is TRBJ1-2; D gene uncertain. V gave up 4 bases and J gave up 2 bases, with 9 bases separating them. The CDR3 covers 13 residues. The germline V gene has CDR1 SGHRS and CDR2 YFSETQ. The CDR3 DNA reads as TGCGCCAGCAGCCCCATTTCCAACTATGGCTACACCTTC. It specifies CASSPISNYGYTF.

This rearrangement joins TRBV25-1 to TRBJ1-2; maybe TRBD1 (5 bases). The CDR3 has 13 residues. Trimming left V 8 bases short and J 4 bases short, with 14 bases between. Germline lookup yields CDR1 MGHDK and CDR2 SYGVNS. The DNA for the CDR3 is TGTGCCAGCCAACGGGGCTTTTTCTATGGCTACACCTTC. Its protein product is CASQRGFFYGYTF.

Concerning this clone itself: Other DNA sequences from this sample encode an identical CDR3 as well. The rearrangement uses TRBV12-3 or TRBV12-4 and TRBJ2-7, with unresolved D. The CDR3 spans 11 residues. Trimming removed 3 bases from V and 4 bases from J, with 4 bases in between. The chain's CDR3 is CASSLGYEQYF. CDR3 nucleotide sequence: TGTGCCAGCAGTTTGGGTTACGAGCAGTACTTC.

The gene calls are TRBV20-1 and TRBJ1-1; D is unresolved. CDR1 DFQATT and CDR2 SNEGSKA come from the germline V gene (reference sequence). The CDR3 loop spans 11 amino acids. The V gene lost 6 bases and the J gene lost 9 bases, with 14 bases spanning the gap. CDR3 region: CSALERTQAFF. CDR3 DNA: TGCAGTGCACTAGAGAGGACTCAAGCTTTCTTT.

The chain combines TRBV11-2 with TRBJ2-4, with 8 bases aligning to TRBD1. Trimming cost V 2 bases and J 3 bases; bases outside gene matches: 6. This CDR3 has 16 residues. Germline V gene sequence: CDR1 SGHAT, CDR2 FQNNGV. The CDR3 DNA is TGTGCCAGCAGCTTAAGGGTGACAGGGGACAAAAACATTCAGTACTTC. Amino acid sequence: CASSLRVTGDKNIQYF.

The rearrangement joins TRBV6-2 or TRBV6-3 to TRBJ2-1, with D perhaps matching TRBD1 (6 bases). This CDR3 has 13 residues. V lost 0 bases and J 15 bases, leaving 15 bases between the germline ends. Germline V CDR1 and CDR2: MNHEY, SVGEGT. This chain's CDR3 is CASSYSYRVLGFF. The CDR3 bases are TGTGCCAGCAGTTACTCGTACAGGGTTTTGGGGTTCTTC.

The rearrangement uses TRBV7-3 and TRBJ2-2; no clear D. The CDR3 spans 12 residues. From germline, CDR1 is SGHTA and CDR2 FQGTGA. V lost 2 bases and J lost 7, with 5 bases in between. CDR3 in amino acids: CASSLRGGELFF. Written as DNA, the CDR3 is TGTGCCAGCAGCTTACGTGGCGGGGAGCTGTTTTTT.

CDR3 sequence (DNA): TGCGCCAGCAGCCCGGGACTAGCGGGGGGTATAGATACGCAGTATTTT. Its translation: CASSPGLAGGIDTQYF. The gene calls are TRBV5-1 and TRBJ2-3; TRBD2 agrees at 15 bases. This CDR3 comprises 16 residues. The junction had 5 bases not matched to a gene; V was cut back by 4 bases and J by 5 bases. From germline, CDR1 is SGHRS and CDR2 YFSETQ.

The gene calls are TRBV7-2 and TRBJ2-1; the match to TRBD1 covers 11 bases. CDR1 is SGHTA and CDR2 is FQGNSA in the germline V gene. The CDR3 is 16 residues long. Unmatched junction bases numbered 13, after V lost 5 bases and J lost 10 bases. The CDR3 sequence: CASSPSRTGGGGEQFF. The CDR3 DNA sequence: TGTGCCAGCAGCCCCTCCAGGACAGGGGGCGGAGGGGAGCAGTTCTTC.

This CDR3 reads CAWSVGSGQPQHF. In DNA form, the CDR3 reads TGTGCCTGGAGTGTTGGGTCGGGTCAGCCCCAGCATTTT. J is TRBJ1-5 and V is TRBV30; D unclear. CDR1 is GTSNPN and CDR2 is SVGIG in the germline V gene (reference sequence). Between the trimmed V and J ends, which lost 0 bases and 6 bases, there was a span of 9 bases. This CDR3 contains 13 residues.

V gene TRBV5-4 combines with J gene TRBJ2-1, with 10 nucleotides matching TRBD1. CDR3 size: 14 residues. V was clipped by 4 bases and J by 7 bases; unmatched bases: 5. CDR1 is SGHNT and CDR2 is YYREEE in the germline V gene (reference sequence). The CDR3 DNA is TGTGCCAGCAGCGTGGGACAGGGGCGGAATGAGCAGTTCTTC. It is translated as CASSVGQGRNEQFF.